This passage covers 7 T cell receptor beta chains from one sample sequenced in a study of T-cell reconstitution after alpha-beta-depleted transplantation in children. Preparation of the TCRbeta library involved a method that used unique molecular identifiers. TCRdb ran MiXCR on the PCR reads and lists one entry per CDR3 protein. The sample carries fewer than 1 million distinct CDR3 sequences, about 15% recorded once. The sample was PBMCs, mostly from graft donor cells, taken 360 days after TCRalphabeta/CD19-depleted stem cell transplant. The receptors were gathered from a male patient under 18 who had a stem cell transplant for acute lymphoblastic leukemia, so the T cells may come from the graft donor.

This chain links TRBV20-1 with TRBJ1-5; 9 positions agree with TRBD1. The germline V gene encodes CDR1 DFQATT and CDR2 SNEGSKA (reference sequence). There are 15 residues in the CDR3. V trimming: 3 bases; J trimming: 5 bases; junction bases outside the gene matches: 8. Here the CDR3 reads CSASPRTGAYQPQHF. CDR3 DNA: TGCAGTGCTAGCCCCAGGACAGGGGCCTATCAGCCCCAGCATTTT.

The rearrangement links TRBV5-1 to TRBJ2-7, with D unclear. Germline V CDR1 and CDR2: SGHRS, YFSETQ. V shed 3 bases and J shed 3 bases, with 13 bases lying between them. The CDR3 runs to 14 residues. The CDR3 DNA reads as TGCGCCAGCAGCTCCGCTCGCTCCGACTACGAGCAGTACTTC. Translated, it gives CASSSARSDYEQYF. The complete variable domain, with remaining parts taken from reference TRBV5-1 and TRBJ2-7, reads KAGVTQTPRYLIKTRGQQVTLSCSPISGHRSVSWYQQTPGQGLQFLFEYFSETQRNKGNFPGRFSGRQFSNSRSEMNVSTLELGDSALYLCASSSARSDYEQYFGPGTRLTVT.

This clonotype was recorded a few times. The chain joins TRBV3-1 to TRBJ2-1; D is possibly TRBD2 (5 bases). CDR1 and CDR2 (germline): LGHDT, YNNKEL (reference sequence). The CDR3 covers 16 residues. With 0 bases removed from V and 8 bases from J, the gap between germline ends came to 17 bases. This CDR3 reads CASSQDGGGVTHEQFF. DNA of the CDR3: TGTGCCAGCAGCCAAGATGGAGGAGGAGTTACCCATGAGCAGTTCTTC.

The chain couples TRBV15 to TRBJ2-1; TRBD2 matches 7 bases. The CDR3 covers 17 residues. The V and J ends lost 3 bases and 5 bases, in that order; junction bases with no gene match: 13. Germline CDR1 is LNHNV and CDR2 is YYDKDF (reference sequence). CDR3 sequence reads: CATSSSRSGIPNNEQFF. The CDR3 DNA is TGTGCCACCAGCAGTTCCAGAAGCGGGATCCCCAACAATGAGCAGTTCTTC.

This clonotype was counted a few times. The V and J genes are TRBV6-1 and TRBJ2-1; 8 bases line up with TRBD2. The V gene end was trimmed by 2 bases and the J gene end by 0 bases; junction bases not matched to a gene: 9. The CDR3 sequence is 18 residues long. From germline, CDR1 is MNHNS and CDR2 SASEGT. In DNA, the CDR3 is TGTGCCAGCAGTGAACTTGGGGTGAGCGGGAGCTCCTACAATGAGCAGTTCTTC. As protein: CASSELGVSGSSYNEQFF.

Remarks on this clonotype: A read error may produce the germline difference seen at one junction end. The chain combines TRBV7-9 with TRBJ2-1; D is perhaps TRBD1 or TRBD2 (5 bases each). Germline V CDR1 and CDR2: SEHNR, FQNEAQ (reference sequence). The CDR3 covers 14 residues. CDR3 in amino acids: CASSLSFPGTLELF. The DNA of the CDR3 is TGTGCCAGCAGCTTATCTTTCCCCGGGACCCTTGAGCTCTTC.

The J gene is TRBJ2-6, the V gene TRBV2; perhaps TRBD2 as D (6 bases). Germline CDR1 is SNHLY and CDR2 is FYNNEI. Trimming stripped 8 bases from V and 1 base from J, with 18 bases between. The CDR3 runs 17 residues. The CDR3 region is CASRGILSKSGANVLTF. CDR3 bases: TGTGCCAGCCGGGGGATCCTTTCGAAATCTGGGGCCAACGTCCTGACTTTC.